This TCR beta chain comes out of a study of PD-1 blockade in classical Hodgkin lymphoma. Study-wide points: CD4+ TCR diversity, unlike CD8+, rose significantly by C4D1.

The germline CDR1 and CDR2 sequences are SQVTM and ANQGSEA. The CDR3 totals 13 residues. With 8 bases clipped from V and 5 bases from J, the junction kept 2 bases outside the gene matches. Produced via immunoSEQ multiplex PCR; TCRdb's table is partial and in-frame only. Among 10,000 to 15,000 clones listed, approximately 79% were seen once. Exposure to brentuximab vedotin varied, and each patient had relapsed following autologous stem cell transplantation. Only one count was recorded for this clone. Its antigen is currently unknown. The sequenced sample was peripheral blood mononuclear cells (PBMCs), obtained at baseline. The TCR comes from a human donor with classical Hodgkin lymphoma. The chain is built from TRBV29-1 and TRBJ2-3; 15 bases are a match to TRBD2. CDR3 bases: TGCAGCTCGGGACTAGCGGGAGGAGATACGCAGTATTTT. Protein sequence: CSSGLAGGDTQYF.